This TCR beta chain was sequenced during a study of blood T cell repertoires in COVID-19. TCRdb's copy holds only in-frame clones and misses some; the assay was immunoSEQ multiplex PCR. The table has 71,000 or so clones, about 86% seen once. V lost 5 bases to trimming and J lost 4 bases; unmatched junction nucleotides: 6. CDR1 is WNHNN, CDR2 SYGVQD, per germline (reference sequence). The CDR3 has 16 residues. The sequenced sample was peripheral blood. V usage is TRBV10-1 and J usage is TRBJ2-2; the match to TRBD2 covers 11 bases. This clonotype originated in a man aged 65 to 85 with acute or convalescent COVID-19. The CDR3: CASSLAGGQSTGELFF. In DNA, the CDR3 is TGCGCCAGCAGTTTAGCGGGAGGGCAGAGCACCGGGGAGCTGTTTTTT.